At least ten counts were recorded for the clone carrying this TCR beta chain. Its antigen is unknown. This specimen belongs to a study of response to subunit inactivated influenza vaccine. Study results and limitations: Few new T cells, the authors suggested, are recruited by each seasonal influenza vaccination.

Via MiXCR, TCRdb re-called the RT-PCR reads, giving one row per CDR3 protein. The data hold about 540,000 distinct CDR3 sequences, with around 25% observed a single time. V lost 2 bases to trimming and J lost 7 bases; unmatched junction nucleotides: 8. Looked up from germline, CDR1 is SGHRS and CDR2 is YFSETQ. CDR3 size: 16 residues. These records were also assigned to another study, of T cells expressing NK-cell markers. That work states: 5'RACE template switching built TCR beta cDNA with unique molecular identifiers. Sorted CD3+CD56+NKG2C+, CD3+CD56+NKG2C- and CD3+CD56-NKG2C+ T-cell subsets were beta-chain profiled. Anti-gamma-delta TCR antibody use in several experiments restricted sorting to alpha-beta TCR T cells.

The sequencing used CD4+ T cells sorted from PBMCs, collected 11 to 12 days after vaccination. V gene TRBV5-1 combines with J gene TRBJ2-1; 11 nucleotides match TRBD2. This sequence originates from a man aged 45-60 years who received an inactivated influenza vaccine. CDR3 nucleotide sequence: TGCGCCAGCAGCTTCTTTCTGACTAGCGGGATAAATGAGCAGTTCTTC. Amino acids: CASSFFLTSGINEQFF.